A selection of T cell receptor beta chains follows, all from one sample in a study of shared clonotypes between healthy human individuals. Method: immunoSEQ multiplex PCR; TCRdb's copy keeps in-frame clones and lacks some. In the table there are about 1 million clones, around 76% of which are singletons. The sequencing sample was made of memory CD4+ T cells sorted from blood. The origin of the receptors is a man younger than 30 in good health. CDR3s include the opening cysteine and the closing phenylalanine or tryptophan. D genes are given only for firm matches. Clone size is stated in some rows and not others, as once, few, many or a class when expanded.

clone_size | j_call | v_call | d_call | cdr3_aa | cdr3_nt
- | TRBJ1-6 | TRBV7-8 | TRBD1 | CASSPWTGADRNSPLHF | TGTGCCAGCAGCCCGTGGACAGGGGCGGATCGGAATTCACCCCTCCACTTT
- | TRBJ1-5 | TRBV19 | TRBD1 | CASSQTGNQPQHF | TGTGCCAGTAGTCAGACAGGGAATCAGCCCCAGCATTTT
- | TRBJ2-5 | TRBV7-8 | TRBD1 | CASSLTGGVETQYF | TGTGCCAGCAGCTTGACAGGGGGCGTTGAGACCCAGTACTTC
- | TRBJ2-5 | TRBV9 | - | CASSLTGGSTETQYF | TGTGCCAGCAGTCTTACAGGAGGCTCGACCGAGACCCAGTACTTC
- | TRBJ1-2 | TRBV6-6 | - | CASSNTGLDGYTF | TGTGCCAGCAGTAACACAGGTTTAGATGGCTACACCTTC
once | TRBJ1-2 | TRBV30 | - | CAWIGSGANYGYTF | TGTGCCTGGATCGGGAGTGGGGCTAACTATGGCTACACCTTC
- | TRBJ1-3 | TRBV6-1 | - | CASKLGGDSGNTIYF | TGTGCCAGCAAGCTCGGCGGAGACTCTGGAAACACCATATATTTT
- | TRBJ2-3 | TRBV28 | TRBD2 | CASRSGGATDTQYF | TGTGCCAGCAGGAGCGGGGGGGCGACAGATACGCAGTATTTT
- | TRBJ1-6 | TRBV28 | - | CASSIPGATGKSLHF | TGTGCCAGCAGTATACCCGGGGCTACCGGAAAATCCCTCCACTTT
once | TRBJ1-5 | TRBV5-1 | - | CASSPGGGNNQPQHF | TGCGCCAGCAGCCCTGGTGGAGGGAACAATCAGCCCCAGCATTTT
- | TRBJ1-1 | TRBV12-5 | TRBD1 | CASGLVPGGTGYTEAFF | TGTGCTAGTGGTTTGGTACCGGGGGGGACAGGGTACACTGAAGCTTTCTTT
- | TRBJ1-1 | TRBV7-2 | TRBD1 | CASSLRTGVVAFF | TGTGCCAGCAGCTTAAGGACAGGGGTTGTAGCTTTCTTT
few | TRBJ1-1 | TRBV5-1 | - | CASSTNRGGNTEAFF | TGCGCCAGCAGCACGAATAGGGGGGGAAACACTGAAGCTTTCTTT
- | TRBJ1-2 | TRBV11-2 | - | CASSRGEVTNYGYTF | TGTGCCAGCAGCCGCGGGGAGGTGACAAACTATGGCTACACCTTC
- | TRBJ1-1 | TRBV5-1 | - | CASSLRTPNTEAFF | TGCGCCAGCAGCCTTAGGACCCCGAACACTGAAGCTTTCTTT
once | TRBJ2-1 | TRBV7-2 | TRBD1 | CASSSGTGLAPLNEQFF | TGTGCCAGCAGCTCGGGGACAGGCCTCGCGCCTCTCAATGAGCAGTTCTTC
- | TRBJ2-7 | TRBV6-1 | - | CASSEAVSHGTYEQYF | TGTGCCAGCAGTGAAGCGGTATCCCACGGGACCTACGAGCAGTACTTC
many | TRBJ2-7 | TRBV5-1 | TRBD2 | CASRETSGGHEQYF | TGCGCCAGCAGGGAAACTAGCGGGGGCCACGAGCAGTACTTC
- | TRBJ2-6 | TRBV5-6 | - | CASSSPGQSSGANVLTF | TGTGCCAGCAGCTCACCGGGACAAAGCTCTGGGGCCAACGTCCTGACTTTC
- | TRBJ1-2 | TRBV30 | - | CAWSVIVGDGYTF | TGTGCCTGGAGTGTAATTGTTGGGGATGGCTACACCTTC
- | TRBJ2-3 | TRBV27 | - | CASSSLGYGTDTQYF | TGTGCCAGCAGTTCTCTCGGCTACGGCACAGATACGCAGTATTTT
- | TRBJ2-5 | TRBV5-1 | - | CASSSQETQYF | TGCGCCAGCAGTTCTCAAGAGACCCAGTACTTC
- | TRBJ2-5 | TRBV5-1 | - | CASSQGQETQYF | TGCGCCAGCAGCCAGGGACAAGAGACCCAGTACTTC
- | TRBJ2-7 | TRBV30 | - | CAWSRGFGGDEQYF | TGTGCCTGGAGTCGGGGCTTTGGGGGTGACGAGCAGTACTTC
- | TRBJ1-1 | TRBV9 | - | CASSVRDMNTEAFF | TGTGCCAGCAGCGTAAGGGACATGAACACTGAAGCTTTCTTT
- | TRBJ1-5 | TRBV27 | - | CASSLGWPLLQPQHF | TGTGCCAGCAGTTTAGGATGGCCATTGCTACAGCCCCAGCATTTT
once | TRBJ1-1 | TRBV18 | - | CASSPPGRQNTEAFF | TGTGCCAGCTCACCACCGGGACGACAGAACACTGAAGCTTTCTTT
few | TRBJ2-7 | TRBV29-1 | TRBD1 | CSVEDTGGKDEQYF | TGCAGCGTTGAAGATACAGGGGGTAAGGACGAGCAGTACTTC
- | TRBJ1-2 | TRBV7-8 | - | CASGAGSDYGYTF | TGTGCCAGCGGGGCAGGGTCGGACTATGGCTACACCTTC
- | TRBJ1-1 | TRBV29-1 | - | CSVDPGSTEAFF | TGCAGCGTTGATCCCGGGAGCACTGAAGCTTTCTTT
- | TRBJ2-5 | TRBV5-1 | - | CASTRVLGETQYF | TGCGCCAGCACGCGTGTTCTTGGCGAGACCCAGTACTTC
- | TRBJ2-7 | TRBV5-1 | - | CASSFGGGRYEQYF | TGCGCCAGCAGCTTTGGTGGGGGGCGTTACGAGCAGTACTTC
- | TRBJ2-7 | TRBV6-6 | - | CASSYSGYYEQYF | TGTGCCAGCAGTTACTCGGGGTACTACGAGCAGTACTTC
many | TRBJ2-5 | TRBV5-1 | TRBD1 | CASSEGTGKETQYF | TGCGCCAGCAGCGAGGGGACAGGGAAAGAGACCCAGTACTTC
once | TRBJ1-2 | TRBV5-5 | TRBD1 | CASSPPGQAYGYTF | TGTGCCAGCAGCCCGCCGGGACAGGCCTATGGCTACACCTTC
- | TRBJ2-3 | TRBV6-1 | TRBD2 | CASSGLRLAGGQGTQYF | TGTGCCAGCAGTGGGCTGAGACTAGCGGGGGGGCAGGGTACGCAGTATTTT
few | TRBJ1-5 | TRBV25-1 | TRBD1 | CASSDRGRSQPQHF | TGTGCCAGCAGTGACAGGGGGCGAAGTCAGCCCCAGCATTTT
many | TRBJ2-5 | TRBV18 | TRBD1 | CASSQQGEETQYF | TGTGCCAGCTCACAACAGGGGGAAGAGACCCAGTACTTC
- | TRBJ2-1 | TRBV30 | TRBD1 | CAWELRGPQFF | TGTGCCTGGGAACTCAGGGGGCCGCAGTTCTTC
- | TRBJ2-2 | TRBV10-1 | - | CASSVSKTGELFF | TGCGCCAGCAGCGTCTCGAAGACCGGGGAGCTGTTTTTT
- | TRBJ2-1 | TRBV5-4 | TRBD2 | CASSLIGTSNNEQFF | TGTGCCAGCAGCTTGATAGGGACTAGTAACAATGAGCAGTTCTTC
- | TRBJ1-4 | TRBV27 | - | CASSLTPQGYEKLFF | TGTGCCAGCAGTTTAACCCCGCAGGGATATGAAAAACTGTTTTTT
- | TRBJ1-2 | TRBV7-9 | TRBD1 | CASSFDRGEGGYTF | TGTGCCAGCAGCTTCGACAGGGGAGAGGGGGGCTACACCTTC
- | TRBJ1-1 | TRBV10-2 | - | CASSGARGMTEAFF | TGCGCCAGCAGTGGAGCCAGGGGAATGACTGAAGCTTTCTTT
few | TRBJ1-5 | TRBV6-4 | TRBD1 | CASSDSTGASNQPQHF | TGTGCCAGCAGTGATTCAACAGGGGCAAGCAATCAGCCCCAGCATTTT
- | TRBJ1-2 | TRBV9 | TRBD1 | CASSVATGTLSYGYTF | TGTGCCAGCAGCGTAGCGACAGGGACGTTGAGCTATGGCTACACCTTC
- | TRBJ1-2 | TRBV18 | - | CASSPRGADGYTF | TGTGCCAGCTCACCACGGGGGGCGGATGGCTACACCTTC
- | TRBJ2-3 | TRBV4-1 | TRBD2 | CASSQGISASGDTQYF | TGCGCCAGCAGCCAAGGAATCTCAGCTAGCGGAGATACGCAGTATTTT
few | TRBJ1-1 | TRBV7-9 | - | CASSRDRRAFF | TGTGCCAGCAGTCGGGACCGGAGGGCTTTCTTT
few | TRBJ1-4 | TRBV19 | - | CASSSGMKLFF | TGTGCCAGTAGTTCAGGGATGAAACTGTTTTTT
few | TRBJ1-5 | TRBV30 | - | CAWSTNREAPQHF | TGTGCCTGGAGTACGAACAGGGAGGCGCCCCAGCATTTT
few | TRBJ2-3 | TRBV5-1 | - | CASSLDSPTDTQYF | TGCGCCAGCAGCTTGGACTCACCCACAGATACGCAGTATTTT
- | TRBJ1-2 | TRBV27 | - | CASSSRDSRGYTF | TGTGCCAGCAGTTCCCGGGACTCCCGGGGCTACACCTTC
few | TRBJ1-5 | TRBV30 | - | CAWSAGTKAQHF | TGTGCCTGGAGTGCCGGGACGAAGGCCCAGCATTTT
- | TRBJ1-1 | TRBV5-6 | TRBD1 | CASSWGDRALNSEAFF | TGTGCCAGCAGCTGGGGGGACAGGGCCCTGAACAGTGAAGCTTTCTTT
- | TRBJ2-7 | TRBV28 | TRBD2 | CASQTSGERDEQYF | TGTGCCAGCCAAACTAGCGGGGAAAGAGACGAGCAGTACTTC
once | TRBJ1-2 | TRBV2 | - | CASSSSDYGYTF | TGTGCCAGCTCCTCGAGCGACTATGGCTACACCTTC
few | TRBJ1-6 | TRBV6-6 | - | CASSSESPLHF | TGTGCCAGCAGTTCGGAGTCACCCCTCCACTTT
- | TRBJ1-4 | TRBV4-3 | - | CASSQDVGLINEKLFF | TGCGCCAGCAGCCAAGACGTCGGTCTGATTAATGAAAAACTGTTTTTT
few | TRBJ2-1 | TRBV9 | - | CASSVGTVGDEQFF | TGTGCCAGCAGCGTAGGGACAGTGGGCGATGAGCAGTTCTTC